This paragraph reports one TCR beta chain. Unique molecular identifiers were used to barcode this TCRbeta library. MiXCR was run by TCRdb on the PCR reads, yielding one entry per CDR3 protein. The table lists about 500,000 distinct CDR3 sequences, 10% to 12% of them singletons. The data derive from a study of T-cell reconstitution after alpha-beta-depleted transplantation in children. This material consisted of PBMCs, mostly from graft donor cells, taken 180 days after TCRalphabeta/CD19-depleted stem cell transplant. This sequence was found in a female patient aged 2-9 years who had a stem cell transplant for aplastic anemia, so the T cells may come from the graft donor.

For the CDR3, the DNA is TGTGCCAGCAGAGATAGAGGACTAGTAGGGGAGCTGTTTTTT. Translating gives CASRDRGLVGELFF. The chain links TRBV6-1 to TRBJ2-2; 7 nucleotides align to TRBD2. The length of the CDR3 is 14 residues. V lost 6 bases, J lost 8 bases, and 9 bases stayed unmatched. From germline, CDR1 is MNHNS and CDR2 SASEGT.